Detailed here is one TCR beta chain. The sample belongs to a study of cytomegalovirus exposure and HLA in healthy donors. Study details: Samples from HLA-typed donors yielded 65 million to 85 million unique TCRs in an early data release.

Each donor was healthy, and each was a bone marrow donor. This CDR3 has 15 amino acids. Trimming took off 4 bases at V and 0 bases at J, with 13 bases between the two ends. Germline V gives CDR1 MNHNY, CDR2 SVGAGI (reference sequence). The PCR had 60 Vbeta and 13 Jbeta primers. Measured with immunoSEQ multiplex PCR; TCRdb has only the in-frame clones, and not every one. The sample carries around 150,000 clones, roughly four fifths recorded once. The receptor was derived from a human donor in good health. The specimen was PBMCs. This chain connects TRBV6-6 to TRBJ2-7, with a weak D call TRBD2 (5 bases). The CDR3 protein is CASSSDGVSSYEQYF. In nucleotides, the CDR3 is TGTGCCAGCAGTTCTGACGGGGTGAGCTCCTACGAGCAGTACTTC.